What follows are 21 T cell receptor beta chains derived from one specimen sequenced in a study of patients and donors after allogeneic stem cell transplantation. One entry per CDR3 protein, called by TCRdb with MiXCR from the RT-PCR reads. The table shows about 960,000 distinct CDR3 sequences, with roughly 18% occurring only once. The source material was blood, either unsorted or a sorted T cell fraction (not recorded which). These receptors all stem from a human donor who was either an allogeneic HSCT recipient or a stem cell or donor lymphocyte infusion donor (not recorded which). It is not recorded whose cells these are; they may come from a transplant donor.

The chain carries TRBV6-5 and TRBJ1-2; perhaps TRBD1 as D (5 bases). Germline V gives CDR1 MNHEY, CDR2 SVGAGI. The germline V and J ends were trimmed by 2 bases and 4 bases, with 11 bases remaining between them. CDR3 length equals 14 residues. The CDR3 region is CASSYQGVGYGYTF. The CDR3 DNA follows: TGTGCCAGCAGTTACCAGGGTGTAGGCTATGGCTACACCTTC.

This clonotype was recorded at least ten times. The V gene is TRBV12-3 or TRBV12-4, the J gene TRBJ2-1, with TRBD2 matching over 8 bases. V shed 8 bases and J 7 bases; nucleotides not matched to a gene: 4. The length of the CDR3 is 12 residues. The CDR3 is CASSGGPNEQFF. DNA of the CDR3: TGTGCCAGCTCGGGAGGGCCGAATGAGCAGTTCTTC.

The chain carries TRBV12-3 or TRBV12-4 and TRBJ1-2; no clear D. CDR3 length: 18 amino acids. Deletions cut 6 bases from V and 0 bases from J, with 23 bases between. The CDR3 nucleotides read TGTGCCAGCAGCGCACTCAAGTGGCCGGGTCCCTCTAACTATGGCTACACCTTC. Translation gives CASSALKWPGPSNYGYTF.

This clonotype was observed at least ten times. This sequence joins TRBV12-3 or TRBV12-4 and TRBJ2-1, with 7 bases aligning to TRBD2. There are 14 residues in the CDR3. Trimming removed 7 bases from V and 7 bases from J; junction bases left unmatched: 10. In DNA form, the CDR3 reads TGTGCCAGCAACCCGGGGGGACTTATTAATGAGCAGTTCTTC. Encoded protein: CASNPGGLINEQFF.

This rearrangement joins TRBV7-9 to TRBJ1-2; no reliable D call. V was cut by 5 bases and J by 8 bases, with 21 bases left in between. CDR3 length: 15 amino acids. Looked up from germline, CDR1 is SEHNR and CDR2 is FQNEAQ (reference sequence). The CDR3 nucleotides read TGTGCCAGCAGCCAAACAACGACCCTCCCGCGGGGCTACACCTTC. Protein product: CASSQTTTLPRGYTF.

V is TRBV4-2 and J is TRBJ2-3; 8 nucleotides line up with TRBD2. The V gene end was trimmed by 8 bases and the J gene end by 4 bases; junction bases not matched to a gene: 17. Germline V gene lookup returns CDR1 LGHNA and CDR2 YNFKEQ. The CDR3 extends over 17 amino acids. CDR3 sequence: CASSHDGPGGSPDTQYF. The CDR3, as DNA: TGTGCCAGCTCTCACGACGGTCCGGGGGGGAGCCCAGATACGCAGTATTTT.

This clonotype turned up a few times. This sequence joins TRBV15 and TRBJ1-2; D is possibly TRBD1 (5 bases). This CDR3 is 17 amino acids long. Trimming took 0 bases from V and 1 from J, leaving 15 bases between them. From germline, CDR1 is LNHNV and CDR2 YYDKDF (reference sequence). The DNA of the CDR3 is TGTGCCACCAGCAGAGATCTGGGGGTAACGAATAACTATGGCTACACCTTC. Residues: CATSRDLGVTNNYGYTF. The whole variable domain, filled in from reference TRBV15 and TRBJ1-2, reads DAMVIQNPRYQVTQFGKPVTLSCSQTLNHNVMYWYQQKSSQAPKLLFHYYDKDFNNEADTPDNFQSRRPNTSFCFLDIRSPGLGDTAMYLCATSRDLGVTNNYGYTFGSGTRLTVV.

The chain has TRBV27 and TRBJ1-2; D remains ambiguous. Germline V CDR1 and CDR2: MNHEY, SMNVEV (reference sequence). V was cut by 1 base and J by 6 bases, with 18 bases left in between. CDR3 length: 16 residues. In DNA, the CDR3 is TGTGCCAGCAGTTTATACGGGCCTTCGAGCCTAGATGGCTACACCTTC. Protein product: CASSLYGPSSLDGYTF.

A few counts support this clonotype. The rearrangement links TRBV2 to TRBJ2-5; D might be TRBD1 (6 bases). V gave up 11 bases and J gave up 2 bases, with 21 bases separating them. CDR1 and CDR2 (germline): SNHLY, FYNNEI. The CDR3 has 15 residues. This CDR3 reads CAGGPFGAKQETQYF. The DNA of the CDR3 is TGTGCCGGGGGCCCGTTCGGGGCAAAACAAGAGACCCAGTACTTC. Based on the CDR3 plus reference TRBV2 and TRBJ2-5, the full variable domain is EPEVTQTPSHQVTQMGQEVILRCVPISNHLYFYWYRQILGQKVEFLVSFYNNEISEKSEIFDDQFSVERPDGSNFTLKIRSTKLEDSAMYFCAGGPFGAKQETQYFGPGTRLLVL.

This clonotype was seen repeatedly, ten times or more. The V gene is TRBV12-3 or TRBV12-4, the J gene TRBJ1-1, with a tentative D call TRBD1 (5 bases). This CDR3 region has 17 residues. V was cut by 6 bases and J by 2 bases, with 22 bases left in between. The CDR3 loop reads CASSGGAPPTLNTEAFF. For the CDR3, the DNA is TGTGCCAGCAGCGGAGGGGCCCCCCCCACCTTAAACACTGAAGCTTTCTTT.

This clonotype has only a few counts. The chain combines TRBV27 with TRBJ2-4; 7 bases agree with TRBD2. The CDR3 has 16 residues. Trimming removed 3 bases from V and 0 bases from J; junction bases left unmatched: 5. Germline CDR1 and CDR2: MNHEY and SMNVEV (reference sequence). CDR3 bases: TGTGCCAGCAGTTTGGCCGGGGGGTTAGCCAAAAACATTCAGTACTTC. Encoded protein: CASSLAGGLAKNIQYF.

This chain connects TRBV20-1 to TRBJ2-3; D is possibly TRBD1 or TRBD2 (5 bases each). V lost 6 bases, J lost 2 bases, and 15 bases lay in between. The CDR3 consists of 14 residues. Per the germline V gene, CDR1 is DFQATT and CDR2 is SNEGSKA (reference sequence). CDR3 residues: CSAPRGRTTDTQYF. DNA of the CDR3: TGCAGTGCACCTCGGGGCCGGACCACAGATACGCAGTATTTT.

There are a few counts of this clonotype. This chain links TRBV24-1 with TRBJ2-6; TRBD2 might be the D (6 bases). Trimming took off 8 bases at V and 0 bases at J, with 16 bases between the two ends. CDR3 length: 17 amino acids. Germline CDR1 and CDR2: KGHDR and SFDVKD. In DNA form, the CDR3 reads TGTGCCACCATGTCGGGGGACGGCCTCTCTGGGGCCAACGTCCTGACTTTC. Protein sequence: CATMSGDGLSGANVLTF.

This clonotype was picked up many times. The V and J genes are TRBV20-1 and TRBJ2-1, with 8 bases matching TRBD2. Germline CDR1 DFQATT, CDR2 SNEGSKA (reference sequence). The trim removed 3 bases at V and 7 bases at J, leaving 5 bases unmatched. The CDR3 covers 13 residues. The CDR3 coding sequence is TGCAGTGCTAGGAACGGGGGGGCAAATGAGCAGTTCTTC. It codes for CSARNGGANEQFF.

In this sample, this clonotype turned up a few times. This chain links TRBV5-1 with TRBJ2-2, with 9 bases that match TRBD2. After removal of 6 bases from V and 0 bases from J, the junction contained 15 bases not matched to a gene. CDR1 is SGHRS and CDR2 is YFSETQ in the germline V gene. The CDR3 totals 19 residues. In DNA, the CDR3 is TGCGCCAGCACGGTCGGGCTAGCGGGGTGGATTTCGAACACCGGGGAGCTGTTTTTT. Encoded protein: CASTVGLAGWISNTGELFF.

The genes are TRBV3-1 and TRBJ2-3; D remains unclear. Trimming removed 5 bases at V and 10 bases at J, with 16 bases between. Per the germline V gene, CDR1 is LGHDT and CDR2 is YNNKEL (reference sequence). This CDR3 has 13 amino acids. This chain's CDR3 is CASSDARWSPQYF. The CDR3 region has the DNA TGTGCCAGCAGCGACGCCCGGTGGTCCCCGCAGTATTTT.

This clonotype showed up just a few times. The rearrangement links TRBV3-1 to TRBJ2-3, with TRBD1 identical over 7 bases. Per germline, CDR1 LGHDT and CDR2 YNNKEL (reference sequence). The CDR3 sequence is 13 residues long. With V trimmed by 8 bases and J by 4 bases, 6 bases remained unmatched. The CDR3 reads CASDHRGADTQYF. CDR3 in DNA: TGTGCCAGCGACCACAGGGGCGCAGATACGCAGTATTTT.

Only a few counts were recorded for this clonotype. The chain combines TRBV3-1 with TRBJ1-4; D call uncertain. Germline lookup yields CDR1 LGHDT and CDR2 YNNKEL (reference sequence). With 3 bases removed from V and 5 bases from J, the gap between germline ends came to 16 bases. The length of the CDR3 is 16 residues. The CDR3 coding sequence is TGTGCCAGCAGCCAGAGGGTACCGGGCCAGAATGAAAAACTGTTTTTT. This codes for CASSQRVPGQNEKLFF.

This clonotype has only a few counts. The chain combines TRBV5-1 with TRBJ2-7; 8 nucleotides match TRBD1. This CDR3 spans 14 amino acids. J lost 5 bases, V lost 0 bases, and 4 bases had no gene match. CDR1 is SGHRS and CDR2 is YFSETQ in the germline V gene. CDR3 protein: CASSLEGQVNEQYF. DNA of the CDR3: TGCGCCAGCAGCTTGGAGGGACAGGTCAACGAGCAGTACTTC.

This clonotype was detected only a few times. This chain links TRBV3-1 with TRBJ2-1; weak D call: TRBD2 (6 bases). The CDR3 is 14 amino acids. Germline lookup yields CDR1 LGHDT and CDR2 YNNKEL (reference sequence). The ends were cut back, 3 bases at V and 9 bases at J, with 15 bases in the middle. The CDR3 spells CASSQKGVGGEQFF. Here the CDR3 DNA reads TGTGCCAGCAGCCAGAAAGGGGTGGGAGGTGAGCAGTTCTTC.

V and J are TRBV16 and TRBJ1-1, with D possibly matching TRBD1 (6 bases). There are 13 residues in the CDR3. The germline gives CDR1 KGHSY, CDR2 FQNENV. The V end lost 5 bases, the J end lost 3 bases, and 10 bases lay between the germline ends. The CDR3 bases are TGTGCCAGCAGCGGACAGATCTACACTGAAGCTTTCTTT. This translates into CASSGQIYTEAFF.